This TCR beta chain was documented in a study of T cell responses to AZD1222 COVID-19 vaccine listed by TCRdb under 2021. Regarding the complete study: AZD1222 recipients with second doses at about 4 weeks or about 12 weeks were pooled, because spike-specific TCR depth and breadth did not differ between schedules. A total of more than 230 trial participants underwent TCR sequencing, of whom about 210 had received two doses of AZD1222 and about 25 had received two doses of the MenACWY control vaccine. Trial participants were enrolled into age subgroups of 18-55, 56-69 and 70-plus years, which contained 148, 28 and 57 TCR-sequenced participants, respectively.

The CDR3 regions of human TCRbeta chains were analyzed by immunosequencing. The authors' analysis ran thus. Repertoire TCRs were matched against a reference library of SARS-CoV-2-specific TCRs generated with the MIRA antigen-specificity platform. Breadth was defined as the fraction of unique TCRs that were SARS-CoV-2-associated. Depth was defined as the fraction of total T cells that were SARS-CoV-2-associated. Using the MIRA data, each spike-specific TCR was mapped to the spike region that the TCR reacts to and placed in a CD4 or CD8 class. Log10-transformed breadth and depth values were compared by one-way ANOVA with Sidak's multiple comparisons tests. TCRdb took over this immuneACCESS table, retaining in-frame rearrangements with V and J assigned. Such tables are incomplete; in checked studies, under half of the missing clones stem from an unresolved V gene, and the remainder is unexplained. V and J calls and clone size are those listed in that table; D and trimming were worked out from the DNA. Across this sample there are roughly 100,000 clones, with more than 70% seen only once. The leading ten clones occupy 1.2% to 1.5% of the sample.

For this clone: What this receptor recognizes is not known. The input lacks base qualities; no much larger clone sits a single base away.

CDR1 and CDR2 are read off the germline V gene as SGHTA and FQGNSA. From the cysteine through the phenylalanine, the CDR3 covers 12 amino acids. The sequence is cut down to CDR3 DNA, 36 bases in frame from base 1. V and J are truncated by 7 bases and 1 base respectively, leaving an intervening sequence of 7 bases. The time point label for this specimen denotes: baseline before first vaccination. Samples from vaccinated people were obtained from the UK trials COV001 and COV002, which included a single-blind randomized controlled phase 2/3 trial of AZD1222 (ChAdOx1 nCoV-19) in healthy adults. For TCRbeta chain sequencing, PBMC samples from trial participants were taken at day 0 and at day 28 after the second dose. General findings and caveats noted by the study authors: The 56-69-year group was small, and its depth increase did not reach significance, likely because of low power. The whole spike protein was spanned by vaccine-associated CD4 TCRs, and dominant responses were seen in regions 160-218 and 743-854. Nearly half of unique spike-specific TCRs reportedly recognized epitopes outside regions mutated in the B.1.351 and B.1.1.7 variants. Because no day 14 peak-response samples were available, the repertoires could be characterized only after the peak T cell response. Conclusions about previously exposed vaccinees are limited, since just six or seven AZD1222 recipients were seropositive for SARS-CoV-2 at baseline. Most participants were white British and females outnumbered males, and the authors suggested that clonal diversity may have been underestimated. After two AZD1222 doses, spike-specific TCR breadth and depth were significantly higher than at day 0 and than in MenACWY recipients.

The sequence links TRBV7-2 to TRBJ1-2, with no D gene named confidently. Sample: peripheral blood, taken on day 0 of AZD1222 vaccination. The sequence derives from an adult in good health. The CDR3 protein is CASNQYNYGYTF. The DNA sequence is given as TGTGCCAGCAATCAGTATAACTATGGCTACACCTTC.